This T cell receptor beta chain comes out of a study of blood T cell repertoires in COVID-19. On the study more broadly: The United States, Italy and Spain supplied acute and convalescent COVID-19 samples.

TCRdb's table, derived via immunoSEQ multiplex PCR, lists solely in-frame clones and lacks some. The sample lists approximately 140,000 clones, approximately 82% occurring once. The CDR3 consists of 12 residues. Germline CDR1 reads SGHDT; CDR2 reads YYEEEE. J gave up 5 bases and V 4 bases, and 2 bases lay outside the gene matches. This chain links TRBV5-6 with TRBJ1-1, with TRBD1 identical over 7 bases. Sample: peripheral blood. This receptor was obtained from a human donor with acute or convalescent COVID-19. The donor label of this sample is uncertain. CDR3 nucleotide sequence: TGTGCCAGCAGCCCACAGGGGACTGAAGCTTTCTTT. Encoded protein: CASSPQGTEAFF.